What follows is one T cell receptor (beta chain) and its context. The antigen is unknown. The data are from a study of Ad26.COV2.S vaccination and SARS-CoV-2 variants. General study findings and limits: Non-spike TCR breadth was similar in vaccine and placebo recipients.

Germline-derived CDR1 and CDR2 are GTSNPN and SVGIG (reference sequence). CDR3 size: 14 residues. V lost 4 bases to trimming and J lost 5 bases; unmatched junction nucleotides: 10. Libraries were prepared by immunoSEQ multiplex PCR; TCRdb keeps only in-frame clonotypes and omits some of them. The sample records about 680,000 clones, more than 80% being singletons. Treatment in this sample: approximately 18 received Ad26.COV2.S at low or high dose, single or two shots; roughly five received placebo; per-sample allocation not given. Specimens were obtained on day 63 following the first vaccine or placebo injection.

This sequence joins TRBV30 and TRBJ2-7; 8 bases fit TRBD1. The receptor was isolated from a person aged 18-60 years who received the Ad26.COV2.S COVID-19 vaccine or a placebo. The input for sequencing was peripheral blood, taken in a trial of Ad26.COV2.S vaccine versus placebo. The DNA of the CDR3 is TGTGCCTGGACCCGGGACAGGCCGGGCAACGAGCAGTACTTC. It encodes CAWTRDRPGNEQYF.